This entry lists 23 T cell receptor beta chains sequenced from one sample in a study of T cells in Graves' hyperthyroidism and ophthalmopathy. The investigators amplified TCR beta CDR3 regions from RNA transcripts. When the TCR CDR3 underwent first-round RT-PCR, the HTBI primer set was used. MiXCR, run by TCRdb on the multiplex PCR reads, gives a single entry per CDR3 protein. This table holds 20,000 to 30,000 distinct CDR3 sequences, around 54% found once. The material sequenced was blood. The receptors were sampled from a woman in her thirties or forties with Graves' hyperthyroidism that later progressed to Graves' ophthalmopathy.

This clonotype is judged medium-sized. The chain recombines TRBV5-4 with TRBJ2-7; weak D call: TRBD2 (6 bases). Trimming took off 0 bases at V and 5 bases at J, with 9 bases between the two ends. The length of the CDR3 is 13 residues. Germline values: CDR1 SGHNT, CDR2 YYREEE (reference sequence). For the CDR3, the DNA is TGTGCCAGCAGCTTGGCGGGGGTCCACGAGCAGTACTTC. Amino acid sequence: CASSLAGVHEQYF.

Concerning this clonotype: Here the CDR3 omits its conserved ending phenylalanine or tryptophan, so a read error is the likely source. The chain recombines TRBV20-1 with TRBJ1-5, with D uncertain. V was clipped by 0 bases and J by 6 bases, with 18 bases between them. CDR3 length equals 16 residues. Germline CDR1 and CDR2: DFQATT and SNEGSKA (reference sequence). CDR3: CSARDISRKEGQPQHS. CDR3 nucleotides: TGCAGTGCTAGAGATATTAGTCGAAAGGAGGGTCAGCCCCAGCATTCT.

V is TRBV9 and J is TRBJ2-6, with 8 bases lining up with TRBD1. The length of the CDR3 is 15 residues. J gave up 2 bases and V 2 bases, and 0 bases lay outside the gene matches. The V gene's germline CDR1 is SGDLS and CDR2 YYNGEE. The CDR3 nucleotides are TGTGCCAGCAGCGTGACAGGGGCTGGGGCCAACGTCCTGACTTTC. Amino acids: CASSVTGAGANVLTF.

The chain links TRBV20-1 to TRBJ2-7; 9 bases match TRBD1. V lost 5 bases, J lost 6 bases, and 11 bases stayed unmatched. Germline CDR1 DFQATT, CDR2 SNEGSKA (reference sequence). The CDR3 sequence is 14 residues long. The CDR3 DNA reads TGCAGTGCTGGACCGGGACAGGGAGTATCCGAGCAGTACTTC. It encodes CSAGPGQGVSEQYF.

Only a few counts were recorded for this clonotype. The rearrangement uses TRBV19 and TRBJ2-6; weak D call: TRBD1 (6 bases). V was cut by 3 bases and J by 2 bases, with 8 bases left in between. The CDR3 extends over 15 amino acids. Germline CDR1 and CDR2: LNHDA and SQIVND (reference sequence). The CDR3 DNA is TGTGCCAGTAGTATCTCAGGGGCTGGGGCCAACGTCCTGACTTTC. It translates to CASSISGAGANVLTF.

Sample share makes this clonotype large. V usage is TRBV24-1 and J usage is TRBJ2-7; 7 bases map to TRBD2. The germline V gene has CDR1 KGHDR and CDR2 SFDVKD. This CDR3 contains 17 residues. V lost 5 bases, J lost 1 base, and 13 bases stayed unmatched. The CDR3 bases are TGTGCCACCAGTGCCTATTCCCCGGGGGGTAGGTCCTACGAGCAGTACTTC. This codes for CATSAYSPGGRSYEQYF.

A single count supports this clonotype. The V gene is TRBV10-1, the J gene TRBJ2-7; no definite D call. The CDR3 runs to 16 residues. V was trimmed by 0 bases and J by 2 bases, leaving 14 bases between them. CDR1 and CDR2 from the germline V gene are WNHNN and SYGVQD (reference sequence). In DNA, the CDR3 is TGCGCCAGCAGTGAGTCTTGGAGTGCCCGAACCTACGAGCAGTACTTC. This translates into CASSESWSARTYEQYF.

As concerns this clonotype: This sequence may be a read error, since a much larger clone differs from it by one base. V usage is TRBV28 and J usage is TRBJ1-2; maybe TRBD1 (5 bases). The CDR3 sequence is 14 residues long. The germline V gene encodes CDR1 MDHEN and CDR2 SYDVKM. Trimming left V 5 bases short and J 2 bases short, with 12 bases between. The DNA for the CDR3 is TGTGCCAGCAGTGCAGACAGCCACAACTATGGCTACACCTTC. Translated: CASSADSHNYGYTF.

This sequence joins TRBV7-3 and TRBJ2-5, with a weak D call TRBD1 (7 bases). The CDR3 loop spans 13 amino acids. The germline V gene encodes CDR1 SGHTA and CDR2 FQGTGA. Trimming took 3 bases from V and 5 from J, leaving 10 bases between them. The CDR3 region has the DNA TGTGCCAGCAGCTTTCAGGGGGGTGAGACCCAGTACTTC. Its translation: CASSFQGGETQYF.

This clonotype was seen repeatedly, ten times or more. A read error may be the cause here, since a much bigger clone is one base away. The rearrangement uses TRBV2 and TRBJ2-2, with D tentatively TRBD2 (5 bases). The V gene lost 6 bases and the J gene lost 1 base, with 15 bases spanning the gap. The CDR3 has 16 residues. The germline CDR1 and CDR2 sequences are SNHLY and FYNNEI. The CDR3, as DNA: TGTGCCAGCAGGTATCACGGGGATCGGAACACCGGGGAGCTGTTTTTT. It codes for CASRYHGDRNTGELFF.

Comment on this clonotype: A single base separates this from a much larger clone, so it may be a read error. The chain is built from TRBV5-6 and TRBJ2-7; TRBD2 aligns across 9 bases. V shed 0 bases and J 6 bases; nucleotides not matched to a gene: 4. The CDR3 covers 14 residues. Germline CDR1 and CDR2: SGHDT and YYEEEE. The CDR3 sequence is CASSLAAGGGEQYF. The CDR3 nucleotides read TGTGCCAGCAGCTTGGCGGCGGGGGGGGGCGAGCAGTACTTC. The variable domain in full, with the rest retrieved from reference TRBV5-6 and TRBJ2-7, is DAGVTQSPTHLIKTRGQQVTLRCSPKSGHDTVSWYQQALGQGPQFIFQYYEEEERQRGNFPDRFSGHQFPNYSSELNVNALLLGDSALYLCASSLAAGGGEQYFGPGTRLTVT.

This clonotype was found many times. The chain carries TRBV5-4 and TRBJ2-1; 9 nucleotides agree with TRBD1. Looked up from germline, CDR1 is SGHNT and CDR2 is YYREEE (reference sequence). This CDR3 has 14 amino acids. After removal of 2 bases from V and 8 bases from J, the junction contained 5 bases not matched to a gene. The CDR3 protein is CASSLPDRGDEQFF. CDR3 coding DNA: TGTGCCAGCAGCTTACCGGACAGGGGCGATGAGCAGTTCTTC.

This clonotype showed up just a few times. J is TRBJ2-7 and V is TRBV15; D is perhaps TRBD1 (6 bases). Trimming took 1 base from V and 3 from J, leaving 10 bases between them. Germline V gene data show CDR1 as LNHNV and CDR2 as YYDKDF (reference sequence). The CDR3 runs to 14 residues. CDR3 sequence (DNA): TGTGCCACCAGCAGAGTACAGGGTAACTACGAGCAGTACTTC. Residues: CATSRVQGNYEQYF.

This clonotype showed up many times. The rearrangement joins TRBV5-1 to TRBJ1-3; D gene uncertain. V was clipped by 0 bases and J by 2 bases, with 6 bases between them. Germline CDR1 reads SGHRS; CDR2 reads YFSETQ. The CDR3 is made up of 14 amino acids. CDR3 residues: CASSLEVPGNTIYF. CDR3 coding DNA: TGCGCCAGCAGCTTGGAAGTGCCTGGAAACACCATATATTTT.

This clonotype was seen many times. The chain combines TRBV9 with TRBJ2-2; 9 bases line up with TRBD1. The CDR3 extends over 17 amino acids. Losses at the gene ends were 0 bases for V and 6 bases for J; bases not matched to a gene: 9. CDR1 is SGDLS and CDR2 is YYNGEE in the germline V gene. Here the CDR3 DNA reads TGTGCCAGCAGCGTAGCTGAGGACAGGGGTCGCGCCGGGGAGCTGTTTTTT. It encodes CASSVAEDRGRAGELFF.

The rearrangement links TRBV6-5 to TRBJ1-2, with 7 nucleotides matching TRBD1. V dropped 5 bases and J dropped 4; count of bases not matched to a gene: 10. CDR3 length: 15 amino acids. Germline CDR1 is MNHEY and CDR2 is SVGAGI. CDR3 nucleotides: TGTGCCAGCAGTCCTTCGACAGGGAGCGCCTATGGCTACACCTTC. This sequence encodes CASSPSTGSAYGYTF.

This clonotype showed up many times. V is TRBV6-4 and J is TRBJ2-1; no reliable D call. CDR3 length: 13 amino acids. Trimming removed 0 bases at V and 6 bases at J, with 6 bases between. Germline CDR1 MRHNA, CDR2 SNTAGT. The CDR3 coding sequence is TGTGCCAGCAGTGACTCAGACGTCAATGAGCAGTTCTTC. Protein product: CASSDSDVNEQFF.

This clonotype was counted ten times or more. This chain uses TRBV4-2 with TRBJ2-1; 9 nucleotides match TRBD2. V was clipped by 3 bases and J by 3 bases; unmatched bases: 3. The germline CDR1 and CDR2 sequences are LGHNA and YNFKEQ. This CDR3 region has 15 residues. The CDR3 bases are TGTGCCAGCAGCCAGATAGCGGGAGACTACAATGAGCAGTTCTTC. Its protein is CASSQIAGDYNEQFF.

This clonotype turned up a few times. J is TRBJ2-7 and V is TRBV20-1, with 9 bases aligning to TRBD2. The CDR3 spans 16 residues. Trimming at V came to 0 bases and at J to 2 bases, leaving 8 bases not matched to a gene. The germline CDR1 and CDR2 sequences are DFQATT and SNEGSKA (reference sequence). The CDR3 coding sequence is TGCAGTGCTAGAGATGTGTACGCGGGAGGGCCCTACGAGCAGTACTTC. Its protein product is CSARDVYAGGPYEQYF.

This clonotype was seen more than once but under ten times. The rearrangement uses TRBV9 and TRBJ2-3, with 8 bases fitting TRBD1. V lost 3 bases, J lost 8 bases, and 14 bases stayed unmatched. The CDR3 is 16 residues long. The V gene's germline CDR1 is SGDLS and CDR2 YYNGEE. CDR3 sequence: CASSGTGFGLLGTQYF. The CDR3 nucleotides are TGTGCCAGCAGCGGGACAGGGTTTGGGCTTTTGGGTACGCAGTATTTT. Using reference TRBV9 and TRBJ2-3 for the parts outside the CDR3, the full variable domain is DSGVTQTPKHLITATGQRVTLRCSPRSGDLSVYWYQQSLDQGLQFLIQYYNGEERAKGNILERFSAQQFPDLHSELNLSSLELGDSALYFCASSGTGFGLLGTQYFGPGTRLTVL.

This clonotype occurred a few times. The CDR3 is CSVDSTGVGETQYF. DNA of the CDR3: TGCAGCGTCGACTCGACAGGGGTTGGAGAGACCCAGTACTTC. J is TRBJ2-5 and V is TRBV29-1; 8 nucleotides agree with TRBD1. This CDR3 contains 14 residues. Germline V gives CDR1 SQVTM, CDR2 ANQGSEA. J was trimmed by 4 bases and V by 6 bases; bases with no gene match: 10.

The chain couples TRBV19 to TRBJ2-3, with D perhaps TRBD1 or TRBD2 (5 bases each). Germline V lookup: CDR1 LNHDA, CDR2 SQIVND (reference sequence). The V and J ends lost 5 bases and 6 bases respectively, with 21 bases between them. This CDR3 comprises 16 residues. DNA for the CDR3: TGTGCCAGTAGTCCCACCGGTAGAGGGGCGCTGGATACGCAGTATTTT. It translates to CASSPTGRGALDTQYF.

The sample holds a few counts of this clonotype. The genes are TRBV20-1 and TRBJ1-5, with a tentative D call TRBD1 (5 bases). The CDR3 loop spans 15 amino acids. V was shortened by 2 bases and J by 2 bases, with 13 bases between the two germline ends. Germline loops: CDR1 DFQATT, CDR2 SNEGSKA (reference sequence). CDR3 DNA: TGCAGTGCTAGATCGGTAGGGGAGGGCAATCAGCCCCAGCATTTT. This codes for CSARSVGEGNQPQHF.